The 10 T cell receptor beta chains reported below all come from one sample, sequenced in a study of blood T cell repertoires in COVID-19. Assay: immunoSEQ multiplex PCR; the TCRdb copy retains only in-frame clones and omits some. The data contain roughly 58,000 clones, 80% to 90% of them seen just once; the ten biggest clones take up more than 30%. Input material: peripheral blood. The origin of the receptors is a man aged 55 to 70 with COVID-19, enrolled during active disease.

The chain couples TRBV13 to TRBJ2-7; 8 bases agree with TRBD1. This CDR3 region has 16 residues. J gave up 6 bases and V 4 bases, and 14 bases lay outside the gene matches. Germline lookup yields CDR1 PRHDT and CDR2 FYEKMQ (reference sequence). CDR3 nucleotides: TGTGCCAGCAGCTCCCATGGTGGCAGGGGGCGTTCCGAGCAGTACTTC. Translated, it gives CASSSHGGRGRSEQYF.

V and J are TRBV5-1 and TRBJ1-2; 8 bases fit TRBD1. The CDR3 extends over 14 amino acids. Unmatched junction bases numbered 4, after V lost 5 bases and J lost 1 base. Germline CDR1 reads SGHRS; CDR2 reads YFSETQ. The CDR3 bases are TGCGCCAGCAGGCCGACAGGGGATAACTATGGCTACACCTTC. This codes for CASRPTGDNYGYTF.

The chain carries TRBV7-8 and TRBJ2-3; 11 bases line up with TRBD2. V lost 5 bases and J lost 5; bases outside the gene matches: 9. Germline lookup yields CDR1 SGHVS and CDR2 FQNEAQ. CDR3 length equals 16 residues. The CDR3 nucleotides are TGTGCCAGCAGCCCGCTACTAGCGGGAGTAGGAGATACGCAGTATTTT. This gives the protein CASSPLLAGVGDTQYF.

The chain carries TRBV5-1 and TRBJ2-5, with a tentative D call TRBD2 (5 bases). The CDR3 is 13 amino acids. The V end was cut by 1 base, the J end by 10 bases, with 14 bases between. CDR1 is SGHRS, CDR2 YFSETQ, per germline. The CDR3 is CASSLPRTGDQYF. In nucleotides, the CDR3 is TGCGCCAGCAGCTTGCCTAGAACCGGGGACCAGTACTTC.

This clone was found once. The chain employs TRBV10-1 and TRBJ1-2; D is perhaps TRBD1 (5 bases). V gave up 6 bases and J gave up 5 bases, with 10 bases separating them. The germline V gene has CDR1 WNHNN and CDR2 SYGVQD (reference sequence). The CDR3 runs 12 residues. The CDR3 DNA reads TGCGCCAGCAGGCTAGGGGCGTATGGCTACACCTTC. This encodes CASRLGAYGYTF.

V and J are TRBV13 and TRBJ1-1, with TRBD1 as a possible D gene (5 bases). The CDR3 is made up of 15 amino acids. Looked up from germline, CDR1 is PRHDT and CDR2 is FYEKMQ (reference sequence). The V and J ends lost 3 bases and 1 base respectively, with 12 bases between them. DNA of the CDR3: TGTGCCAGCAGCTTTTCCTCTCAGGGGAACACTGAAGCTTTCTTT. This gives the protein CASSFSSQGNTEAFF.

The gene calls are TRBV30 and TRBJ1-2; the D gene is possibly TRBD1 (6 bases). The V gene lost 0 bases and the J gene lost 2 bases, with 16 bases spanning the gap. The CDR3 length is 16 residues. Germline V lookup: CDR1 GTSNPN, CDR2 SVGIG (reference sequence). In DNA form, the CDR3 reads TGTGCCTGGAGTGTAGAGGTTTGGGGGCCCAACTATGGCTACACCTTC. Translated: CAWSVEVWGPNYGYTF.

The chain joins TRBV15 to TRBJ2-2, with TRBD1 as a possible D gene (6 bases). Germline V CDR1 and CDR2: LNHNV, YYDKDF (reference sequence). V was clipped by 0 bases and J by 5 bases, with 13 bases between them. The CDR3 spans 16 residues. CDR3 sequence reads: CATSRERAGVTGELFF. The DNA for the CDR3 is TGTGCCACCAGCAGAGAGAGGGCAGGGGTGACCGGGGAGCTGTTTTTT. Using reference TRBV15 and TRBJ2-2 for the parts outside the CDR3, the full variable domain is DAMVIQNPRYQVTQFGKPVTLSCSQTLNHNVMYWYQQKSSQAPKLLFHYYDKDFNNEADTPDNFQSRRPNTSFCFLDIRSPGLGDTAMYLCATSRERAGVTGELFFGEGSRLTVL.

The V gene is TRBV7-9, the J gene TRBJ1-1, with D perhaps matching TRBD1 (5 bases). The CDR3 sequence is 14 residues long. Trimming stripped 2 bases from V and 1 base from J, with 8 bases between. The germline V gene encodes CDR1 SEHNR and CDR2 FQNEAQ (reference sequence). CDR3 sequence (DNA): TGTGCCAGCAGCTTAACAGGAGCGAACACTGAAGCTTTCTTT. Protein: CASSLTGANTEAFF.

This sequence joins TRBV5-1 and TRBJ2-7, with TRBD2 identical over 9 bases. The V gene's germline CDR1 is SGHRS and CDR2 YFSETQ. V lost 4 bases to trimming and J lost 1 base; unmatched junction nucleotides: 6. This CDR3 is 15 amino acids long. The CDR3 DNA reads as TGCGCCAGCAGCCCTCAAGCGGGGGGATCCTACGAGCAGTACTTC. It codes for CASSPQAGGSYEQYF.